The sequence of this T cell receptor (beta chain) was determined in a study of tumor-infiltrating lymphocytes in primary liver carcinoma (dated by TCRdb to about 2017). In the study overall: Between November 2015 and March 2016, 4 or 5 patients in China with histopathologically diagnosed primary liver carcinoma had their tumors surgically resected. Hepatocellular carcinoma (four) or combined HCC and intrahepatic cholangiocarcinoma (one) was present in the five patients, who were three men and two women aged 30 to 69 years. The five patients had tumors of stage T1-T3 N0M0, with maximum diameters ranging from roughly 4.2 to 10 cm. Each sample produced about 3.5 to 7.13 million productive TCRbeta reads, and read depth showed no significant difference between tissue types. TCRbeta repertoire sequencing, expression microarrays and whole-exome sequencing were combined in the study across five regions of each liver tumor, with adjacent normal tissue and blood also included. A total of around 35 specimens from 5 patients went through TCRbeta repertoire sequencing, namely 25 tumor regions, 5 adjacent noncancerous liver tissues and 5 peripheral blood samples. Technical replicate repertoires showed high reproducibility, with mean shared-clone rates near 0.89 and correlation coefficients above 0.98.

A constant-region primer and ProtoScript II reverse transcriptase were used to reverse-transcribe TCRbeta-specific cDNA from around 540 ng total RNA. TCRbeta libraries were built with three nested multiplex PCR rounds, a slightly modified ARM-PCR procedure. Each of the first two PCR rounds ran for approximately 10 cycles using multiplex TRBV1-TRBV30 forward primers together with a Cbeta reverse primer. Sample barcodes and Illumina adapters were attached in a final 25-cycle PCR using Deep VentR polymerase. Before sequencing, amplicons of 200-500 bp were gel-purified using a QIAquick gel extraction kit. An Illumina HiSeq 2500 was used to sequence the TCRbeta amplicons with 250-bp paired-end reads. As for the original processing: Reads were quality-trimmed with Trimmomatic v0.33, and paired reads were merged with FLASH v1.2.11 to recover full CDR3 sequences. MiGEC v1.2.1b assigned V, D and J germline segments to the rearranged TCRbeta sequences. VDJtools v1.0.0 computed clonotype statistics and Shannon-Wiener diversity indices. Except for diversity analysis, only the 250 most abundant clonotypes of each sample were used in subsequent analyses to reduce sampling bias. The public reads were run again by TCRdb, first through fastp at Q25 and then through MiXCR, and only productive beta chains were kept. Under each unique CDR3 protein, matching rows form one entry showing the most common genes and DNA. V and J calls and clone size were set by TCRdb, not the authors. The sample table shows 300,000 to 350,000 distinct CDR3 sequences, and about two thirds are seen once. The ten largest clones capture roughly 6% of the sample.

About this clonotype itself: Its antigen is still unknown. This may arise from a read error, as a much more abundant clone is one base away.

Broader findings and caveats from the paper: Bulk unsorted samples precluded comparing CD4+ and CD8+ T cell repertoires. Only the TCR beta chain was sequenced, so true repertoire diversity is likely underestimated because unpaired alpha chains were not captured. Consistent with antigen-driven expansion, pairs of tumor regions showed higher repertoire overlap (mean around 36%) than either tumor-adjacent pairs (approximately 17%) or tumor-blood pairs (about 14%). Only a few patients were included in the study, and the authors note that the findings should be validated in a larger study. The top 250 clones accounted for a significantly greater share of the repertoire in tumors than in blood (p = 0.039).

Blood RNA was extracted from unsorted whole blood using TRIzol reagent, and germline DNA was obtained with the DNeasy Blood & Tissue kit. At the time of sampling, the patients had chronic HBV infection and had not received any treatment. Before surgery, about 4 milliliters of peripheral blood were collected into K2EDTA tubes. The germline V gene supplies CDR1 MNHEY and CDR2 SVGEGT. Its CDR3 holds 14 amino acids, cysteine through phenylalanine. Kept here is only the CDR3 DNA, which spans 42 bases and is read in frame from base 1. Trimming takes 7 bases from V and 0 bases from J, and the germline ends sit 12 bases apart.

The receptor chain draws on TRBV6-2 or TRBV6-3 and TRBJ1-1, with the D gene not clear enough to name. This clonotype originated in a man aged 40-49 years with primary liver carcinoma and hepatitis B virus infection. Source material: peripheral blood. The DNA is as follows: TGTGCCAGCAATTGGAGTCGATTGAACACTGAAGCTTTCTTT. Translated, this gives CASNWSRLNTEAFF.